This T cell receptor (beta chain) was sequenced during a study of early T cells in non-severe SARS-CoV-2 infection. Unique molecular identifiers (one per individual cDNA molecule) were attached. A single record per CDR3 protein comes from TCRdb applying MiXCR to the 5' RACE reads. The sample consists of fewer than 85,000 distinct CDR3 sequences, around 8.7% of them appearing once. This clonotype has a handful of counts. Sequencing used whole blood. The receptor was isolated from an adult who was a healthcare worker with PCR-confirmed SARS-CoV-2 infection or an uninfected control (not recorded which).

CDR3 in DNA: TGTGCCAGCAGCTACCGGGACTACGACAATGAGCAGTTCTTC. This gives the protein CASSYRDYDNEQFF. This chain joins TRBV7-8 and TRBJ2-1; 7 positions agree with TRBD2. The CDR3 has 14 amino acids. Per the germline V gene, CDR1 is SGHVS and CDR2 is FQNEAQ. V lost 4 bases, J lost 5 bases, and 5 bases stayed unmatched.